This TCR beta chain appears in the sequencing data of a study of graft-versus-host responses after intestinal transplantation. TCRdb's table, derived via immunoSEQ multiplex PCR, lists solely in-frame clones and lacks some. The sample has roughly 13,000 clones, about 33% seen once. This clone was recorded a few times. Study results and limitations: Analysis identified GvH clones in recipient marrow, with some appearing first in ileum or blood.

V lost 2 bases and J lost 4, with 12 bases in between. The germline gives CDR1 SGDLS, CDR2 YYNGEE. The CDR3 has 14 amino acids. The TCR was taken from a human patient who received an intestinal transplant. The chain employs TRBV9 and TRBJ1-1; D is possibly TRBD1 (5 bases). The source was alloreactive CD4+ T cells from a mixed lymphocyte reaction culture, collected before intestinal transplant. Indicated subset: CFSE-low proliferating T cells sorted from roughly 6-day pre-transplant mixed lymphocyte reaction (GvH or HvG direction). Here the CDR3 reads CASSVLDGGTEAFF. As DNA, the CDR3 is TGTGCCAGCAGCGTTTTGGATGGGGGCACTGAAGCTTTCTTT.